This T cell receptor beta chain was found in a study of identical twins. Study outcomes and limitations: Models underestimated out-of-frame TCR alpha sharing in monozygotic twins. It was possible that invariant MAIT and iNKT cells partly confounded the zero-insertion analyses.

Addition of a universal primer site occurred through template switching, and cDNA carried unique molecular identifiers. TCRdb itself ran the 5' RACE reads through MiXCR, one entry per CDR3 protein. The data hold about 1.7 million distinct CDR3 sequences, with about 30% observed a single time. Germline V gene data show CDR1 as SGHTA and CDR2 as FQGNSA. V was trimmed by 5 bases and J by 0 bases, leaving 9 bases between them. CDR3 length: 14 amino acids. Each donor (without exception) was a healthy Caucasian. This clonotype has a handful of counts. What it binds is unknown. The receptor's source is a newborn girl in good health. Material: cord blood. The chain joins TRBV7-2 to TRBJ2-3, with D unresolved. The CDR3 protein is CASSHKQSTDTQYF. The DNA of the CDR3 is TGTGCCAGCAGCCATAAGCAGAGCACAGATACGCAGTATTTT. Variable domain in full (rest from reference TRBV7-2 and TRBJ2-3): GAGVSQSPSNKVTEKGKDVELRCDPISGHTALYWYRQSLGQGLEFLIYFQGNSAPDKSGLPSDRFSAERTGGSVSTLTIQRTQQEDSAVYLCASSHKQSTDTQYFGPGTRLTVL.